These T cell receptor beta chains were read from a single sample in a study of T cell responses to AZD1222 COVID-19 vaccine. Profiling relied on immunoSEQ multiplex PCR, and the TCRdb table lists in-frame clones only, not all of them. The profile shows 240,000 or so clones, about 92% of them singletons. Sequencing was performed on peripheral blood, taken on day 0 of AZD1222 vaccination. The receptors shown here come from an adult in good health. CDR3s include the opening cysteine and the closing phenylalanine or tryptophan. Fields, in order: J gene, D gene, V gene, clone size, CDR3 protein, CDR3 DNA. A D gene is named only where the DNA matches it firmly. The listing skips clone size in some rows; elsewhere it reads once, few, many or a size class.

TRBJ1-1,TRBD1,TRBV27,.,CASSLTGGHTEAFF,TGTGCCAGCAGTCTGACAGGGGGTCACACTGAAGCTTTCTTT
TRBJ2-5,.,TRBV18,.,CASSPDGQETQYF,TGTGCCAGCTCACCGGACGGACAAGAGACCCAGTACTTC
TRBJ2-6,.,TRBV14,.,CASSQPGSSGANVLTF,TGTGCCAGCAGCCAACCTGGGAGCTCTGGGGCCAACGTCCTGACTTTC
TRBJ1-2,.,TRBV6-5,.,CASPNYGYTF,TGTGCCAGCCCGAACTATGGCTACACCTTC
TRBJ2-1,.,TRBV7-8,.,CASSLGDGPLDNEQFF,TGTGCCAGCAGCTTAGGGGACGGGCCATTGGACAATGAGCAGTTCTTC
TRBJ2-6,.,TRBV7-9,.,CASSSYRQAKGSGANVLTF,TGTGCCAGCAGCTCCTACCGACAGGCCAAAGGGTCTGGGGCCAACGTCCTGACTTTC
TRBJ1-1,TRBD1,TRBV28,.,CASRVGTVNTEAFF,TGTGCCAGCAGGGTAGGGACAGTGAACACTGAAGCTTTCTTT
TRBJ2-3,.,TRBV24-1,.,CATSDLKGLDTQYF,TGTGCCACCAGTGATTTGAAGGGGTTAGATACGCAGTATTTT
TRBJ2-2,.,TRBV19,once,CASSIVGRTGELFF,TGTGCCAGTAGTATCGTAGGGAGGACCGGGGAGCTGTTTTTT
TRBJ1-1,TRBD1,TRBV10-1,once,CASQGNRGSEAFF,TGCGCCAGCCAAGGCAACAGGGGTTCTGAAGCTTTCTTT
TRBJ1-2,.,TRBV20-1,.,CSSPAGGGYTF,TGCAGTTCTCCCGCGGGGGGTGGCTACACCTTC
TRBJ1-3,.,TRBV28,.,CASSLRDTIYF,TGTGCCAGCAGTTTGCGAGACACCATATATTTT
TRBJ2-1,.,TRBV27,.,CASSFGGEQFF,TGTGCCAGCAGTTTCGGCGGGGAGCAGTTCTTC
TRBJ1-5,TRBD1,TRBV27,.,CASSSQGSAGQPQHF,TGTGCCAGCAGTTCACAGGGGTCCGCAGGTCAGCCCCAGCATTTT
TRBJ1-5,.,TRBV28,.,CASGLTDQPQHF,TGTGCCAGCGGACTCACCGATCAGCCCCAGCATTTT
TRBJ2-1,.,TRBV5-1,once,CASRLDLTYNEQFF,TGCGCCAGCAGGCTAGACCTTACTTACAATGAGCAGTTCTTC
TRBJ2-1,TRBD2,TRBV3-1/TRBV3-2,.,CASSQGLAGAYNEQFF,TGTGCCAGCAGCCAAGGTCTAGCGGGGGCCTACAATGAGCAGTTCTTC
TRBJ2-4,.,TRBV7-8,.,CASSLDEGNIQYF,TGTGCCAGCAGCTTGGACGAAGGTAACATTCAGTACTTC
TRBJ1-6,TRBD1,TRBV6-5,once,CASSLWGTGDSPLHF,TGTGCCAGCAGCCTCTGGGGGACAGGGGATTCACCCCTCCACTTT
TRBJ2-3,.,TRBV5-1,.,CASNTGSSTDTQYF,TGCGCCAGCAACACGGGGTCTAGCACAGATACGCAGTATTTT
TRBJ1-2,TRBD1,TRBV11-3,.,CASSPGQTRNGYTF,TGTGCCAGCAGCCCGGGACAGACTAGAAATGGCTACACCTTC
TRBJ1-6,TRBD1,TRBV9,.,CASNRGNGSPLHF,TGTGCCAGCAACAGGGGGAATGGTTCACCCCTCCACTTT
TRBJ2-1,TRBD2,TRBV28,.,CASSSSGRAPYNEQFF,TGTGCCAGCAGTTCTAGCGGGAGGGCCCCCTACAATGAGCAGTTCTTC
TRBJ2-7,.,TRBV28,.,CASGDSYEQYF,TGTGCCAGCGGCGACAGCTACGAGCAGTACTTC
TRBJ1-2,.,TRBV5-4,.,CASGRGSLDREVNYGYTF,TGTGCCAGCGGCAGGGGAAGCCTTGACAGAGAAGTTAACTATGGCTACACCTTC
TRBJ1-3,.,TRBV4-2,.,CASSQGPSGNTIYF,TGTGCCAGCAGCCAAGGACCGTCAGGAAACACCATATATTTT
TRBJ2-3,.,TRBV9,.,CASSVGPTFTDTQYF,TGTGCCAGCAGCGTTGGGCCGACATTCACAGATACGCAGTATTTT
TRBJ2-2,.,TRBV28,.,CASSRDTGELFF,TGTGCCAGCAGTAGGGACACCGGGGAGCTGTTTTTT
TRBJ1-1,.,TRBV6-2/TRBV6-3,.,CASSYMDTSEAFF,TGTGCCAGCAGTTACATGGACACGAGTGAAGCTTTCTTT
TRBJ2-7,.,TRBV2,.,CASERETTYEQYF,TGTGCCTCCGAGCGAGAGACAACCTACGAGCAGTACTTC
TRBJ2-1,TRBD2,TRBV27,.,CASSLTSAYNEQFF,TGTGCCAGCAGCCTAACTAGCGCCTACAATGAGCAGTTCTTC
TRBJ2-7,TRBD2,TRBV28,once,CASNALAGGGYEQYF,TGTGCCAGCAATGCCCTAGCGGGAGGTGGGTACGAGCAGTACTTC
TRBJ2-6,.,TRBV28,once,CASLGRGNVLTF,TGTGCCAGCCTGGGGCGGGGTAACGTCCTGACTTTC
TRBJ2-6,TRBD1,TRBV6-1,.,CASSEAGTGGSGANVLTF,TGTGCCAGCAGTGAAGCGGGGACAGGGGGCTCTGGGGCCAACGTCCTGACTTTC
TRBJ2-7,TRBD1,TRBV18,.,CASSPPSRQGAGEQYF,TGTGCCAGCTCACCACCGTCGCGGCAGGGGGCGGGAGAGCAGTACTTC
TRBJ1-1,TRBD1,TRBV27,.,CASTPPGGYGNTEAFF,TGTGCCAGCACCCCCCCAGGGGGCTACGGGAACACTGAAGCTTTCTTT
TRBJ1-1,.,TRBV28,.,CATLGGSTEAFF,TGTGCCACCCTAGGGGGGAGCACTGAAGCTTTCTTT
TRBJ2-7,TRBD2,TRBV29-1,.,CSVDGLAGGLSENEQYF,TGCAGCGTAGATGGACTAGCGGGAGGACTAAGTGAGAACGAGCAGTACTTC
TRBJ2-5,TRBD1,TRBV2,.,CASSKGQGGQETQYF,TGTGCCAGCAGTAAGGGACAGGGAGGCCAAGAGACCCAGTACTTC